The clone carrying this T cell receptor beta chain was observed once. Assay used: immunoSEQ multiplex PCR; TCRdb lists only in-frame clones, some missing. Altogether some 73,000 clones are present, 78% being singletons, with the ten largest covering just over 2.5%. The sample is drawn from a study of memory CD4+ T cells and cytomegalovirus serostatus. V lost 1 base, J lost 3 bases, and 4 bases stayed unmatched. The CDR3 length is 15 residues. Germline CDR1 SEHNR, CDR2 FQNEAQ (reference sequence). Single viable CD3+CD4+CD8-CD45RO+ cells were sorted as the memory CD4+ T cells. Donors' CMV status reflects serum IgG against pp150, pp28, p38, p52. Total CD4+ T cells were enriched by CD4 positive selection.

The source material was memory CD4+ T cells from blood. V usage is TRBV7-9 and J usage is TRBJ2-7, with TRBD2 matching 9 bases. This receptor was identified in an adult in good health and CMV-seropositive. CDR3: CASSLVSSGVYEQYF. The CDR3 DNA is TGTGCCAGCAGCTTAGTGTCTAGCGGGGTCTACGAGCAGTACTTC. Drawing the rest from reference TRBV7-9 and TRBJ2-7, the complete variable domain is DTGVSQNPRHKITKRGQNVTFRCDPISEHNRLYWYRQTLGQGPEFLTYFQNEAQLEKSRLLSDRFSAERPKGSFSTLEIQRTEQGDSAMYLCASSLVSSGVYEQYFGPGTRLTVT.